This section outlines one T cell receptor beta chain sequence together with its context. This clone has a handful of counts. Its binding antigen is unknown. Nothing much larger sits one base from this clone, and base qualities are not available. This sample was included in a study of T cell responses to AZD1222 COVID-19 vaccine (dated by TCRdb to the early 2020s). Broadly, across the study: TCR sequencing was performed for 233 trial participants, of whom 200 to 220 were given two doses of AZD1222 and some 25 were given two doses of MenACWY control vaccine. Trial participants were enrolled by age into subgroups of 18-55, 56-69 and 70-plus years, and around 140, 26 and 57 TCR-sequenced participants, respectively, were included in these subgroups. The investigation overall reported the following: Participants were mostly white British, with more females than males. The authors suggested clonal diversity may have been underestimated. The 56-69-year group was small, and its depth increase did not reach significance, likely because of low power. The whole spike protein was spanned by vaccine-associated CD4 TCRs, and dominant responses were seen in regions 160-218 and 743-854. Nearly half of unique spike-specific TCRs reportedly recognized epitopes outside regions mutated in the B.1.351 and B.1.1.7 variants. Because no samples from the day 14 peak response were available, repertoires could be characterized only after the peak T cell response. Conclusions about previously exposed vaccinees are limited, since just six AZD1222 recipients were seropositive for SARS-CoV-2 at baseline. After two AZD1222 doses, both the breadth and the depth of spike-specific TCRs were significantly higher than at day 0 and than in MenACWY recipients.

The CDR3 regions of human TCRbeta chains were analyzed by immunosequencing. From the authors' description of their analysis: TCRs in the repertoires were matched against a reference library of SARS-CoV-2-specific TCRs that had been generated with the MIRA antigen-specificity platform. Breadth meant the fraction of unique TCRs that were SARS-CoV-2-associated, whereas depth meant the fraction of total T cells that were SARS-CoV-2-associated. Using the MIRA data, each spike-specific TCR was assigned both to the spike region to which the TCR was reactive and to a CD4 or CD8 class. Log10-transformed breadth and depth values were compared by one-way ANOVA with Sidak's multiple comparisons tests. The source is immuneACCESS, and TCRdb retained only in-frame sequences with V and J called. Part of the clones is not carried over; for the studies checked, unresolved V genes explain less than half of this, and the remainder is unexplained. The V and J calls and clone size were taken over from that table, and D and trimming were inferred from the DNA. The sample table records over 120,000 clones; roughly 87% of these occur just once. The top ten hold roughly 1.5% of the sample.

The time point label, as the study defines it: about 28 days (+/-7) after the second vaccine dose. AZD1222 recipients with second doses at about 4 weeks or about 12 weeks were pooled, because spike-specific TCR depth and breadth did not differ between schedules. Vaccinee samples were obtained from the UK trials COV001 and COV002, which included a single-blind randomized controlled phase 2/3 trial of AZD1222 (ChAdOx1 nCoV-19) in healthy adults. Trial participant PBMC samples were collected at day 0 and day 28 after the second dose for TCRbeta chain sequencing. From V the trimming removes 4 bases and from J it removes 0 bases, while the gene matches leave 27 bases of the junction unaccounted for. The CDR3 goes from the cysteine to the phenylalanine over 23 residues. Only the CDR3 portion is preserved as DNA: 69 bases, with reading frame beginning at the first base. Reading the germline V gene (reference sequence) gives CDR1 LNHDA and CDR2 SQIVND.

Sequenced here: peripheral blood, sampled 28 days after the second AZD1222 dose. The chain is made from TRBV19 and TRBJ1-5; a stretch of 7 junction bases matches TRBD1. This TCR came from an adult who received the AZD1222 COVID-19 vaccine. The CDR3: CASSKTGIRDSYAAKYSNQPQHF. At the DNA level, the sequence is TGTGCCAGTAGTAAGACAGGGATCAGGGATTCATACGCTGCGAAATATAGCAATCAGCCCCAGCATTTT.